This T cell receptor beta chain comes out of a study of T cell responses to AZD1222 COVID-19 vaccine. Study-wide background: The analysis combined second doses at about 4 or about 12 weeks.

General study findings and limits: As reported, nearly half of all spike-specific TCRs target variant regions that are unmutated. Elevations in Spike-specific TCR breadth and depth followed administration of two AZD1222 doses. Distributed over spike, vaccine-associated CD4 TCRs predominated at 160-218 and 743-854.

Germline V lookup: CDR1 SGHNT, CDR2 YYREEE (reference sequence). V dropped 0 bases and J dropped 7 bases, with 10 bases sitting between them. This CDR3 spans 13 amino acids. Clones were read by immunoSEQ multiplex PCR, and TCRdb kept only the in-frame ones, dropping some. The sample contains over 90,000 clones, roughly 80% of which appear only once. This clone was recorded only once. Antigen specificity is unknown. The clonotype originates from an adult in good health. Sequenced material: peripheral blood, taken on day 0 of AZD1222 vaccination. This rearrangement joins TRBV5-4 to TRBJ1-2; a weak D match, TRBD1 (5 bases). As DNA, the CDR3 is TGTGCCAGCAGCTTGGACAGGATCGGTGGCTACACCTTC. It yields the protein CASSLDRIGGYTF.